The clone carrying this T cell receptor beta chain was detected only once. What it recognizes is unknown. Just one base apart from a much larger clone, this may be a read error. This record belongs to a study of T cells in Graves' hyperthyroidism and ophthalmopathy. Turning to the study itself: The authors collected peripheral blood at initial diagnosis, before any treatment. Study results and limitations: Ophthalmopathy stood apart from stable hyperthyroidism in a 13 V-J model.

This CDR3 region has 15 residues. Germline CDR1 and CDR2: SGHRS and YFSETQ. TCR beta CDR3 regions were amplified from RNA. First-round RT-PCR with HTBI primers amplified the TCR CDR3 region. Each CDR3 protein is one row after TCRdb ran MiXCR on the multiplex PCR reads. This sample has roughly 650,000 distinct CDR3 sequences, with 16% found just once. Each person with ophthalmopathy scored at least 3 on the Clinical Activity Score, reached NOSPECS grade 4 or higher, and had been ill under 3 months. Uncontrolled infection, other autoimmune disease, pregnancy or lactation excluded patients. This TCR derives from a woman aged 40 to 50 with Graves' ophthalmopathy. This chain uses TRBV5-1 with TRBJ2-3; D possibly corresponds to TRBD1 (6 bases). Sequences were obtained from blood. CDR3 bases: TGCGTCAGCAGCGAACAGGGAAAGGGCACAGATACGCAGTATTTT. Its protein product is CVSSEQGKGTDTQYF.